This T cell receptor (beta chain) was identified in a study of blood T cell repertoires in COVID-19. Study summary: Whether acute or convalescent, the COVID-19 samples came from the United States, Italy and Spain. The analysed material was cDNA or gDNA that came from T cells, B-cell-depleted T cells, or PBMCs.

TCRdb's copy holds only in-frame clones and misses some; the assay was immunoSEQ multiplex PCR. This table holds 65,000 to 90,000 clones, approximately 90% found once. The source of this sequence is a man in his thirties or forties with acute or convalescent COVID-19. The material sequenced was peripheral blood.

The CDR3 DNA reads TGTGCCAGCAGCGCCCCGGGGGCGGGAGGGCTTGGTACGCAGTATTTT. Translated: CASSAPGAGGLGTQYF. This chain connects TRBV9 to TRBJ2-3; 9 bases align to TRBD2. V dropped 3 bases and J dropped 8; count of bases not matched to a gene: 13. The CDR3 totals 16 residues. The germline V gene encodes CDR1 SGDLS and CDR2 YYNGEE.